This T cell receptor (beta chain) was recovered during a study of identical twins. The sample holds a few counts of this clonotype. The germline gives CDR1 LGHDT, CDR2 YNNKEL (reference sequence). V lost 0 bases, J lost 3 bases, and 11 bases stayed unmatched. CDR3 length equals 17 residues. Addition of a universal primer site occurred through template switching, and cDNA carried unique molecular identifiers. TCRdb processed the 5' RACE reads anew with MiXCR; each CDR3 protein has one entry. The repertoire holds hundreds of thousands of distinct CDR3 sequences, with 15% to 20% as singletons. This sample also appeared in a second study, on T cells expressing NK-cell markers. From that second work: Within the sequenced cohort of eight donors, seven exhibited HCMV seropositivity and one was seronegative.

V and J are TRBV3-1 and TRBJ2-7; 7 bases agree with TRBD1. Material: PBMCs. The receptor was derived from a woman younger than 30 in good health. CDR3 DNA: TGTGCCAGCAGCCAAGAGACCTGGGACAGACTAAACTACGAGCAGTACTTC. Residues: CASSQETWDRLNYEQYF.